One and the same sample provided the 29 T cell receptor beta chains below, sequenced in a study of blood T cells in healthy people across ages. A sample-barcoded 5' primer and a J-beta primer mix were used in a second PCR of roughly 6 to 11 cycles. TCRdb ran MiXCR on the 5' RACE reads and lists one entry per CDR3 protein. Of 700,000 to 800,000 distinct CDR3 sequences in the sample, 43% were seen once. Sequencing used blood. These receptors were collected from a woman between 55 and 75 years old in good health.

The chain carries TRBV7-2 and TRBJ1-4; D is uncertain. Germline V gene sequence: CDR1 SGHTA, CDR2 FQGNSA. V lost 1 base, J lost 4 bases, and 10 bases lay in between. The CDR3 length is 15 residues. CDR3 in amino acids: CASSLGYRDNEKLFF. The CDR3 DNA sequence: TGTGCCAGCAGCTTAGGATACAGAGATAATGAAAAACTGTTTTTT.

Turning to this clonotype: It may be a read error: a sequence one base away is much more abundant. V gene TRBV6-4 combines with J gene TRBJ2-7; TRBD2 is a possible D gene (5 bases). This CDR3 has 13 residues. Looked up from germline, CDR1 is MRHNA and CDR2 is SNTAGT. CDR3 bases: TGTGCCAGCAGCTTGGAGGATGGCTACGGGCAGTACTTC. Translation: CASSLEDGYGQYF.

The rearrangement joins TRBV7-2 to TRBJ2-3, with D hard to call. The length of the CDR3 is 14 residues. The ends were cut back, 2 bases at V and 7 bases at J, with 13 bases in the middle. Germline CDR1 is SGHTA and CDR2 is FQGNSA. The CDR3 is CASSLRVVSHTQYF. The DNA of the CDR3 is TGTGCCAGCAGCTTAAGGGTCGTATCGCATACGCAGTATTTT.

The rearrangement links TRBV20-1 to TRBJ2-7; TRBD2 matches 8 bases. The CDR3 contains 14 residues. The J segment lost 7 bases and the V segment lost 3 bases, leaving 11 bases of the junction unmatched. CDR1 DFQATT and CDR2 SNEGSKA come from the germline V gene (reference sequence). CDR3: CSASSGGHHNEQYF. The CDR3 nucleotides are TGCAGTGCTAGTTCGGGGGGGCACCACAATGAGCAGTACTTC.

This clonotype was recorded a few times. The chain is built from TRBV11-2 and TRBJ2-7; TRBD1 agrees at 8 bases. Trimming at V came to 1 base and at J to 7 bases, leaving 15 bases not matched to a gene. CDR1 and CDR2 from the germline V gene are SGHAT and FQNNGV. The CDR3 runs 17 residues. CDR3 bases: TGTGCCAGCAGCTTAGCTGCCGGGACAGGATCCTACAATGAGCAGTACTTC. It is translated as CASSLAAGTGSYNEQYF.

The chain joins TRBV4-1 to TRBJ2-3; 8 nucleotides line up with TRBD2. This CDR3 is built from 17 residues. In germline, CDR1 is MGHRA, CDR2 YSYEKL. The junction had 6 bases not matched to a gene; V was cut back by 0 bases and J by 1 base. The CDR3 DNA sequence: TGCGCCAGCAGCCAAGATAGGTATAGCGGGGGCACAGATACGCAGTATTTT. It specifies CASSQDRYSGGTDTQYF.

Note on this clonotype: The junction shows a germline mismatch at one end, possibly a read error. V and J are TRBV5-1 and TRBJ2-5; D perhaps matches TRBD1 (5 bases). The CDR3 loop spans 14 amino acids. The germline gives CDR1 SGHRS, CDR2 YFSETQ. The CDR3 spells CASSLQVLEESQYF. The DNA of the CDR3 is TGCGCCAGCAGCCTACAGGTGCTAGAAGAGTCCCAGTACTTC.

The V call is TRBV9, the J call TRBJ2-5; 7 bases match TRBD2. The ends lost 2 bases at V and 4 bases at J; junction bases unmatched: 5. CDR3 length: 14 residues. Per the germline V gene, CDR1 is SGDLS and CDR2 is YYNGEE. The CDR3 DNA sequence: TGTGCCAGCAGCGTCCTGGGGAGGGGAGAGACCCAGTACTTC. This translates into CASSVLGRGETQYF. The variable domain in full, completed from reference TRBV9 and TRBJ2-5, reads DSGVTQTPKHLITATGQRVTLRCSPRSGDLSVYWYQQSLDQGLQFLIQYYNGEERAKGNILERFSAQQFPDLHSELNLSSLELGDSALYFCASSVLGRGETQYFGPGTRLLVL.

This chain uses TRBV6-1 with TRBJ2-1, with 12 bases aligning to TRBD2. This CDR3 has 13 amino acids. Losses at the gene ends were 8 bases for V and 9 bases for J; bases not matched to a gene: 5. CDR1 is MNHNS, CDR2 SASEGT, per germline. The CDR3 sequence: CASRLAGVPEQFF. CDR3 nucleotide sequence: TGTGCCAGCCGACTAGCGGGAGTTCCTGAGCAGTTCTTC.

The chain recombines TRBV28 with TRBJ2-5; 7 bases match TRBD2. The end of the DNA is better explained by TRBJ2-7, so the J call may be wrong. Germline V lookup: CDR1 MDHEN, CDR2 SYDVKM. The CDR3 runs to 14 residues. The CDR3 is CASSSGLPIYEQYF. CDR3 coding DNA: TGTGCCAGCAGTTCGGGACTACCGATCTACGAGCAGTACTTC.

A few counts support this clonotype. The chain recombines TRBV20-1 with TRBJ1-2; the match to TRBD1 covers 7 bases. Per germline, CDR1 DFQATT and CDR2 SNEGSKA (reference sequence). This CDR3 has 14 amino acids. With V trimmed by 6 bases and J by 0 bases, 7 bases remained unmatched. CDR3 sequence (DNA): TGCAGTGCCGGGACAGCCGAAGCTAACTATGGCTACACCTTC. Protein: CSAGTAEANYGYTF.

This chain joins TRBV2 and TRBJ1-1, with TRBD1 identical over 9 bases. Germline trimming cut 11 bases from V and 4 bases from J; bases unmatched to any gene: 8. CDR3 length: 13 residues. Per germline, CDR1 SNHLY and CDR2 FYNNEI. Here the CDR3 DNA reads TGTGCCCAGACAGGGGGGTCGGCCACTGAAGCTTTCTTT. It specifies CAQTGGSATEAFF. Using reference TRBV2 and TRBJ1-1 for the parts outside the CDR3, the full variable domain is EPEVTQTPSHQVTQMGQEVILRCVPISNHLYFYWYRQILGQKVEFLVSFYNNEISEKSEIFDDQFSVERPDGSNFTLKIRSTKLEDSAMYFCAQTGGSATEAFFGQGTRLTVV.

The chain recombines TRBV25-1 with TRBJ1-2; D unresolved. Germline V gene lookup returns CDR1 MGHDK and CDR2 SYGVNS. The germline V and J ends were trimmed by 5 bases and 6 bases, with 7 bases remaining between them. CDR3 length equals 11 residues. CDR3 coding DNA: TGTGCCAGCAGTACGGGAAATGGCTACACCTTC. Its protein product is CASSTGNGYTF.

The chain employs TRBV20-1 and TRBJ2-6; 8 bases align to TRBD1. Germline V gene sequence: CDR1 DFQATT, CDR2 SNEGSKA (reference sequence). This CDR3 is 16 amino acids long. After removal of 6 bases from V and 3 bases from J, the junction contained 10 bases not matched to a gene. The CDR3 nucleotides read TGCAGTGCCTCGGGGACAGGCACAATTGGGGCCAACGTCCTGACTTTC. Protein sequence: CSASGTGTIGANVLTF.

The CDR3 DNA sequence: TGTGCCAGCAGTTCGGGCACAGGGACTGGGTTAGGGCAGTTCTTC. This translates into CASSSGTGTGLGQFF. The V and J genes are TRBV12-3 or TRBV12-4 and TRBJ2-1; the D call may be TRBD1 or TRBD2 (6 bases each). V gave up 4 bases and J gave up 12 bases, with 22 bases separating them. There are 15 residues in the CDR3.

The CDR3 coding sequence is TGTGCCAGTTCCCCCAGGTGGCAGGGTGAGACCCAGTACTTC. Amino acid sequence: CASSPRWQGETQYF. V is TRBV9 and J is TRBJ2-5; weak D call: TRBD1 (5 bases). The CDR3 has 14 residues. Germline V CDR1 and CDR2: SGDLS, YYNGEE. V was shortened by 8 bases and J by 5 bases, with 19 bases between the two germline ends. Filled out from reference TRBV9 and TRBJ2-5, the complete variable domain reads DSGVTQTPKHLITATGQRVTLRCSPRSGDLSVYWYQQSLDQGLQFLIQYYNGEERAKGNILERFSAQQFPDLHSELNLSSLELGDSALYFCASSPRWQGETQYFGPGTRLLVL.

This clonotype was recorded at least ten times. J is TRBJ2-1 and V is TRBV4-3, with 10 positions matching TRBD2. V shed 1 base and J 0 bases; nucleotides not matched to a gene: 6. The CDR3 is 18 residues long. Germline CDR1 is LGHNA and CDR2 is YSLEER. CDR3 in amino acids: CASSQGTSGLSSYNEQFF. The CDR3 nucleotides read TGCGCCAGCAGCCAAGGGACTAGCGGACTAAGCTCCTACAATGAGCAGTTCTTC.

As to this clonotype: A much larger clone lies one base from this, so it may be a read error. The DNA is omitted, as the CDR3 cannot be located on it reliably, and the CDR3 follows TCRdb's listing. The chain is built from TRBV11-2 and TRBJ2-6; the table calls TRBD2, which could not be checked here. Looked up from germline, CDR1 is SGHAT and CDR2 is FQNNGV. Counting both end residues, the CDR3 totals 20 amino acids. This chain's CDR3 is CASSLVVGRIFGSGANVPTF.

The chain recombines TRBV20-1 with TRBJ1-4, with 8 nucleotides matching TRBD1. Germline V gene data show CDR1 as DFQATT and CDR2 as SNEGSKA (reference sequence). The CDR3 is 14 amino acids. Losses at the gene ends were 0 bases for V and 8 bases for J; bases not matched to a gene: 5. The CDR3 bases are TGCAGTGCTAGAGATGCAGGGGGCGGCGAAAAACTGTTTTTT. Its translation is CSARDAGGGEKLFF.

Ten or more counts support this clonotype. This rearrangement joins TRBV4-1 to TRBJ2-7; D possibly corresponds to TRBD1 (6 bases). CDR1 is MGHRA, CDR2 YSYEKL, per germline. The V end lost 2 bases, the J end lost 0 bases, and 11 bases lay between the germline ends. The CDR3 totals 15 residues. As DNA, the CDR3 is TGCGCCAGCAGCCAACAACAGGGCCTCTCCTACGAGCAGTACTTC. Encoded protein: CASSQQQGLSYEQYF.

The chain links TRBV2 to TRBJ2-1; TRBD2 matches at 11 bases. Losses at the gene ends were 7 bases for V and 15 bases for J; bases not matched to a gene: 8. The CDR3 is made up of 12 amino acids. Germline V gene sequence: CDR1 SNHLY, CDR2 FYNNEI. In nucleotides, the CDR3 is TGTGCCAGCACTAGCGGGGGGCCGGGGAGGTTCTTC. It is translated as CASTSGGPGRFF.

The gene calls are TRBV29-1 and TRBJ2-5, with a tentative D call TRBD1 (6 bases). Trimming stripped 4 bases from V and 1 base from J, with 13 bases between. From germline, CDR1 is SQVTM and CDR2 ANQGSEA. This CDR3 has 14 amino acids. The CDR3 sequence: CSVAQGSTQETQYF. Here the CDR3 DNA reads TGCAGCGTTGCTCAGGGGTCAACCCAAGAGACCCAGTACTTC.

The V gene is TRBV29-1, the J gene TRBJ2-1; the D is unclear. The CDR3 runs 13 residues. Looked up from germline, CDR1 is SQVTM and CDR2 is ANQGSEA. Trimming shortened V by 2 bases and J by 3 bases, and 8 bases separated the two germline ends. The CDR3 nucleotides read TGCAGCGTTGAACGGGCTGACTACAATGAGCAGTTCTTC. Protein: CSVERADYNEQFF.

This sequence joins TRBV5-1 and TRBJ1-5; D remains ambiguous. Germline V gives CDR1 SGHRS, CDR2 YFSETQ. The length of the CDR3 is 14 residues. Trimming left V 6 bases short and J 0 bases short, with 10 bases between. As DNA, the CDR3 is TGCGCCAGCACCGAGGTTCTTAGCAATCAGCCCCAGCATTTT. Translation gives CASTEVLSNQPQHF.

The chain recombines TRBV21-1 with TRBJ2-7; the D call in the table, TRBD2, was not verified against the DNA. TRBV21-1 is a recognized pseudogene. The CDR3 covers 18 residues. The CDR3: CASSKGAPGASGSCEQYF. CDR3 coding DNA: TGTGCCAGCAGCAAGGGGGCCCCTGGGGCTAGCGGGAGTTGTGAGCAGTACTTC.

The V and J genes are TRBV7-3 and TRBJ1-1; no definite D call. Germline CDR1 and CDR2: SGHTA and FQGTGA. The CDR3 extends over 13 amino acids. The ends were cut back, 2 bases at V and 1 base at J, with 5 bases in the middle. CDR3 sequence (DNA): TGTGCCAGCAGCTTAGCCCCGAACACTGAAGCTTTCTTT. It translates to CASSLAPNTEAFF.

J is TRBJ2-7 and V is TRBV6-1; 10 positions match TRBD1. The germline V gene has CDR1 MNHNS and CDR2 SASEGT. J gave up 6 bases and V 5 bases, and 13 bases lay outside the gene matches. The CDR3 contains 16 residues. CDR3 in amino acids: CASSNTPGQGFSEQYF. The DNA of the CDR3 is TGTGCCAGCAGTAACACTCCGGGACAGGGGTTCTCCGAGCAGTACTTC.

In regard to this clonotype: A much larger clone differs from this one at a single base, so this may be a read error. This chain uses TRBV20-1 with TRBJ2-1; D unclear. The DNA end is more similar to TRBJ2-7, so the J call may be wrong. CDR1 is DFQATT and CDR2 is SNEGSKA in the germline V gene (reference sequence). The CDR3 has 15 amino acids. This CDR3 reads CSAKTSINSYNEQYF. CDR3 sequence (DNA): TGCAGTGCCAAGACAAGCATAAACTCCTACAATGAGCAGTACTTC.

Here the CDR3 reads CASSQDPELRYEQYF. The CDR3, as DNA: TGTGCCAGCAGCCAAGATCCGGAACTCCGCTACGAGCAGTACTTC. This rearrangement joins TRBV3-1 to TRBJ2-7; D not resolved. V was cut by 0 bases and J by 3 bases, with 12 bases left in between. Germline V gene lookup returns CDR1 LGHDT and CDR2 YNNKEL (reference sequence). The CDR3 extends over 15 amino acids.